The 32 T cell receptor beta chains below come from one sample, sequenced in a study of OX40 agonist ivuxolimab in advanced cancers. Libraries were prepared by immunoSEQ multiplex PCR; TCRdb keeps only in-frame clonotypes and omits some of them. The profile shows 71,000 or so clones, 85% to 90% of them singletons. The material sequenced was CD4+ or CD8+ T cells sorted from blood, taken in a trial of the OX40 agonist ivuxolimab. These receptors were obtained from an adult with an advanced solid tumor such as melanoma, head and neck, liver or kidney cancer.

CDR3 sequence reads: CASSYRGKAVGNQPQHF. The CDR3 bases are TGTGCCAGCAGTTACAGGGGGAAGGCAGTAGGCAATCAGCCCCAGCATTTT. The chain carries TRBV5-6 and TRBJ1-5; 8 bases agree with TRBD1. From germline, CDR1 is SGHDT and CDR2 YYEEEE. The CDR3 length is 17 residues. Trimming removed 5 bases from V and 2 bases from J; junction bases left unmatched: 12.

V is TRBV5-1 and J is TRBJ2-3; no reliable D call. Germline-derived CDR1 and CDR2 are SGHRS and YFSETQ. The CDR3 loop spans 15 amino acids. Between the trimmed V and J ends, which lost 0 bases and 4 bases, there was a span of 12 bases. This chain's CDR3 is CASSLAGETPDTQYF. The CDR3 coding sequence is TGCGCCAGCAGCTTGGCCGGAGAGACTCCAGATACGCAGTATTTT.

This sequence joins TRBV9 and TRBJ2-3, with 8 nucleotides matching TRBD1. J lost 6 bases, V lost 2 bases, and 8 bases had no gene match. Germline values: CDR1 SGDLS, CDR2 YYNGEE. This CDR3 has 15 residues. The CDR3 coding sequence is TGTGCCAGCAGCGTTGGACAGGGAACGTCGGATACGCAGTATTTT. This gives the protein CASSVGQGTSDTQYF.

This rearrangement joins TRBV7-9 to TRBJ2-2; D gene uncertain. Germline V gene data show CDR1 as SEHNR and CDR2 as FQNEAQ (reference sequence). This CDR3 has 16 residues. Trimming cost V 4 bases and J 0 bases, with 12 bases left between them. CDR3 loop: CASSSIRGANTGELFF. Written as DNA, the CDR3 is TGTGCCAGCAGCTCCATCCGCGGAGCGAACACCGGGGAGCTGTTTTTT.

This clone showed up just once. V gene TRBV6-5 combines with J gene TRBJ1-2; 7 bases line up with TRBD1. The CDR3 covers 14 residues. Germline V lookup: CDR1 MNHEY, CDR2 SVGAGI. V lost 6 bases to trimming and J lost 4 bases; unmatched junction nucleotides: 8. The CDR3 here is CASSTRGVGYGYTF. In DNA, the CDR3 is TGTGCCAGCAGCACCAGGGGGGTTGGCTATGGCTACACCTTC.

This clone came up once. V and J are TRBV29-1 and TRBJ2-2, with D uncertain. This CDR3 region has 13 residues. Per germline, CDR1 SQVTM and CDR2 ANQGSEA. V was trimmed by 2 bases and J by 4 bases, leaving 8 bases between them. The CDR3 region has the DNA TGCAGCGTTGAATACCCGGGCACCGGGGAGCTGTTTTTT. Its protein is CSVEYPGTGELFF.

V gene TRBV7-8 combines with J gene TRBJ1-4; D might be TRBD1 (5 bases). Between the trimmed V and J ends, which lost 5 bases and 2 bases, there was a span of 12 bases. Germline lookup yields CDR1 SGHVS and CDR2 FQNEAQ. This CDR3 region has 15 residues. In nucleotides, the CDR3 is TGTGCCAGCAGCCAAGGGACGGTGACTAATGAAAAACTGTTTTTT. It is translated as CASSQGTVTNEKLFF.

The chain's CDR3 is CASSIGGASGNTIYF. In DNA form, the CDR3 reads TGTGCCAGCAGCATCGGGGGGGCTAGTGGAAACACCATATATTTT. This chain uses TRBV5-4 with TRBJ1-3; D is possibly TRBD1 (6 bases). The CDR3 loop spans 15 amino acids. Germline CDR1 is SGHNT and CDR2 is YYREEE (reference sequence). V was pared by 4 bases and J by 3 bases, with 14 bases between.

This clone was found a few times. The gene calls are TRBV30 and TRBJ2-7, with 7 bases identical to TRBD1. Per germline, CDR1 GTSNPN and CDR2 SVGIG (reference sequence). J lost 3 bases, V lost 5 bases, and 4 bases had no gene match. The CDR3 is 12 residues long. CDR3: CAWGQERYEQYF. The CDR3, as DNA: TGTGCCTGGGGACAGGAGCGCTACGAGCAGTACTTC.

The chain is built from TRBV4-1 and TRBJ1-2, with TRBD1 matching 8 bases. Germline V gene data show CDR1 as MGHRA and CDR2 as YSYEKL. J lost 4 bases, V lost 3 bases, and 4 bases had no gene match. CDR3 length: 14 amino acids. The CDR3 bases are TGCGCCAGCAGCCAGGCAGGGGGCTTCTATGGCTACACCTTC. Translating gives CASSQAGGFYGYTF.

This chain uses TRBV7-2 with TRBJ2-2, with 12 bases matching TRBD2. This CDR3 is built from 15 residues. The germline gives CDR1 SGHTA, CDR2 FQGNSA. V gave up 4 bases and J gave up 4 bases; unmatched junction bases: 1. The CDR3 DNA sequence: TGTGCCAGCAGCTCGACTAGCGGGAGCACCGGGGAGCTGTTTTTT. This gives the protein CASSSTSGSTGELFF.

This clone is deemed medium-sized. J is TRBJ1-5 and V is TRBV7-9; possible D gene TRBD1, 6 bases. V was cut by 5 bases and J by 2 bases, with 7 bases left in between. Germline V gene sequence: CDR1 SEHNR, CDR2 FQNEAQ (reference sequence). CDR3 length: 13 amino acids. The CDR3 loop is CASSRTGNQPQHF. The CDR3 DNA reads TGTGCCAGCAGCAGGACAGGCAATCAGCCCCAGCATTTT. The full variable domain, rest sourced from reference TRBV7-9 and TRBJ1-5, is DTGVSQNPRHKITKRGQNVTFRCDPISEHNRLYWYRQTLGQGPEFLTYFQNEAQLEKSRLLSDRFSAERPKGSFSTLEIQRTEQGDSAMYLCASSRTGNQPQHFGDGTRLSIL.

V usage is TRBV11-3 and J usage is TRBJ2-7; a weak D match, TRBD1 (5 bases). Between the trimmed V and J ends, which lost 1 base and 5 bases, there was a span of 15 bases. The germline V gene encodes CDR1 SGHNT and CDR2 YENEEA. The CDR3 loop spans 15 amino acids. CDR3 amino acids: CASSLVGRVYNEQYF. In nucleotides, the CDR3 is TGTGCCAGCAGCTTAGTGGGCAGGGTTTACAACGAGCAGTACTTC.

The chain employs TRBV30 and TRBJ2-7; 8 bases line up with TRBD2. The CDR3 runs 14 residues. The V gene end was trimmed by 3 bases and the J gene end by 2 bases; junction bases not matched to a gene: 6. Germline-derived CDR1 and CDR2 are GTSNPN and SVGIG (reference sequence). The CDR3 coding sequence is TGTGCCTGGAGGTTAGCGGGATCCGCCTACGAGCAGTACTTC. It yields the protein CAWRLAGSAYEQYF.

The CDR3 DNA reads as TGTGCCAGCAGCTTAGGTAGCGGGCTTCCCTACGAGCAGTACTTC. The encoded protein is CASSLGSGLPYEQYF. This chain connects TRBV11-2 to TRBJ2-7; 7 nucleotides line up with TRBD2. There are 15 residues in the CDR3. Germline V gives CDR1 SGHAT, CDR2 FQNNGV. The junction had 5 bases not matched to a gene; V was cut back by 1 base and J by 2 bases.

The J gene is TRBJ1-2, the V gene TRBV6-5; D gene unclear. The ends were cut back, 6 bases at V and 8 bases at J, with 16 bases in the middle. The CDR3 is 13 amino acids. CDR1 is MNHEY, CDR2 SVGAGI, per germline. CDR3 sequence (DNA): TGTGCCAGCAGACCCTCGAAGTCCCAGGGCTACACCTTC. It codes for CASRPSKSQGYTF.

This clone was detected only once. This chain joins TRBV7-8 and TRBJ2-3, with 11 bases lining up with TRBD2. CDR1 and CDR2 (germline): SGHVS, FQNEAQ. V trimming: 2 bases; J trimming: 7 bases; junction bases outside the gene matches: 2. This CDR3 comprises 14 residues. The CDR3 DNA reads TGTGCCAGCAGCTTAACTAGCGGGAGTTATACGCAGTATTTT. It encodes CASSLTSGSYTQYF.

The gene calls are TRBV7-2 and TRBJ2-7; D not resolved. The CDR3 totals 14 residues. Germline V gene lookup returns CDR1 SGHTA and CDR2 FQGNSA. The V end was cut by 1 base, the J end by 4 bases, with 11 bases between. The CDR3 DNA reads as TGTGCCAGCAGCTTAGGTGGTTGGCGGTACGAGCAGTACTTC. This sequence encodes CASSLGGWRYEQYF.

The V call is TRBV6-4, the J call TRBJ1-6; 7 nucleotides align to TRBD1. V trimming: 7 bases; J trimming: 5 bases; junction bases outside the gene matches: 2. Germline-derived CDR1 and CDR2 are MRHNA and SNTAGT. The CDR3 totals 13 residues. CDR3 in DNA: TGTGCCAGCAAACAGGGGAATAATTCACCCCTCCACTTT. This codes for CASKQGNNSPLHF.

This sequence joins TRBV19 and TRBJ2-2; 8 bases line up with TRBD1. Germline V gives CDR1 LNHDA, CDR2 SQIVND (reference sequence). The trim removed 5 bases at V and 1 base at J, leaving 9 bases unmatched. The CDR3 extends over 17 amino acids. The CDR3: CASSPWGQVMNTGELFF. CDR3 nucleotides: TGTGCCAGTAGTCCTTGGGGACAGGTCATGAACACCGGGGAGCTGTTTTTT.

This rearrangement joins TRBV4-2 to TRBJ2-3; the D is unclear. The germline gives CDR1 LGHNA, CDR2 YNFKEQ. The CDR3 loop spans 15 amino acids. The germline V and J ends were trimmed by 0 bases and 3 bases, with 10 bases remaining between them. The CDR3 DNA follows: TGTGCCAGCAGCCAAGATCCCGTGTTTACAGATACGCAGTATTTT. Protein product: CASSQDPVFTDTQYF.

The gene calls are TRBV13 and TRBJ2-1; 11 bases map to TRBD2. CDR1 is PRHDT, CDR2 FYEKMQ, per germline (reference sequence). J was trimmed by 6 bases and V by 4 bases; bases with no gene match: 2. The CDR3 consists of 14 residues. For the CDR3, the DNA is TGTGCCAGCAGCTCTAGCGGGAGGTCCAATGAGCAGTTCTTC. Translated: CASSSSGRSNEQFF.

The gene calls are TRBV6-6 and TRBJ1-1, with D possibly matching TRBD1 (6 bases). Trimming shortened V by 9 bases and J by 1 base, and 18 bases separated the two germline ends. CDR1 is MNHNY and CDR2 is SVGAGI in the germline V gene (reference sequence). This CDR3 is built from 15 residues. CDR3 sequence reads: CASRQAISKNTEAFF. The CDR3 region has the DNA TGTGCCAGTAGACAGGCGATTAGTAAGAACACTGAAGCTTTCTTT.

J is TRBJ2-1 and V is TRBV27, with TRBD1 matching over 9 bases. Per germline, CDR1 MNHEY and CDR2 SMNVEV (reference sequence). The CDR3 has 14 residues. The junction had 8 bases not matched to a gene; V was cut back by 7 bases and J by 7 bases. CDR3 DNA sequence: TGTGCCAGCACCCAGGGGGACAGGGCTAATGAGCAGTTCTTC. It specifies CASTQGDRANEQFF.

This chain links TRBV4-1 with TRBJ2-1; the D is unclear. V lost 4 bases and J 4 bases, leaving 5 bases between the germline ends. The CDR3 is made up of 12 amino acids. Germline V lookup: CDR1 MGHRA, CDR2 YSYEKL. The CDR3 sequence is CASSLPYNEQFF. CDR3 bases: TGCGCCAGCAGCCTCCCTTACAATGAGCAGTTCTTC.

This chain uses TRBV6-1 with TRBJ2-1, with 13 bases that match TRBD2. The CDR3 has 15 residues. V shed 5 bases, J shed 12 bases, and the junction held 10 bases outside the gene matches. Per the germline V gene, CDR1 is MNHNS and CDR2 is SASEGT. The CDR3 coding sequence is TGTGCCAGCAGTCAACTAGCGGGAGGGGGCCTTTGGCAGTTCTTC. Translating gives CASSQLAGGGLWQFF.

The sample holds one count of this clone. The rearrangement joins TRBV15 to TRBJ1-1; weak D call: TRBD1 (5 bases). CDR1 is LNHNV, CDR2 YYDKDF, per germline (reference sequence). V was cut by 1 base and J by 8 bases, with 8 bases left in between. CDR3 length: 12 amino acids. The CDR3 protein is CATSRAQGEAFF. CDR3 bases: TGTGCCACCAGCAGAGCCCAGGGCGAAGCTTTCTTT.

CDR3 DNA sequence: TGTGCCAGCAGTGAAAACAGTGCCACAGATACGCAGTATTTT. Encoded protein: CASSENSATDTQYF. The J gene is TRBJ2-3, the V gene TRBV6-1; no definite D call. CDR3 size: 14 residues. V gave up 2 bases and J gave up 2 bases, with 8 bases separating them. Per the germline V gene, CDR1 is MNHNS and CDR2 is SASEGT.

The rearrangement uses TRBV5-8 and TRBJ1-2, with a possible D match to TRBD1 (5 bases). V was cut by 7 bases and J by 5 bases, with 15 bases left in between. The CDR3 runs 13 residues. Germline values: CDR1 SGHTS, CDR2 YDEGEE. In nucleotides, the CDR3 is TGTGCCAGCGCCCCGATGGGGGTTTATGGCTACACCTTC. Translating it yields CASAPMGVYGYTF.

This chain connects TRBV5-1 to TRBJ1-1; D gene unclear. This CDR3 comprises 12 residues. Germline V lookup: CDR1 SGHRS, CDR2 YFSETQ. V was trimmed by 7 bases and J by 1 base, leaving 8 bases between them. The CDR3 sequence: CASHSGNTEAFF. The CDR3 DNA is TGCGCCAGCCACTCGGGGAACACTGAAGCTTTCTTT.

This chain uses TRBV6-1 with TRBJ2-7; 13 bases agree with TRBD2. With V trimmed by 6 bases and J by 5 bases, 7 bases remained unmatched. Per germline, CDR1 MNHNS and CDR2 SASEGT. CDR3 length: 15 residues. The CDR3 sequence is CASRPPGLAGNEQYF. Written as DNA, the CDR3 is TGTGCCAGCAGACCCCCGGGACTAGCGGGAAACGAGCAGTACTTC.

The chain is built from TRBV28 and TRBJ2-2; TRBD1 is a possible D gene (5 bases). Trimming cost V 4 bases and J 5 bases, with 14 bases left between them. CDR3 length: 15 amino acids. Germline lookup yields CDR1 MDHEN and CDR2 SYDVKM. In DNA, the CDR3 is TGTGCCAGCAGTTCTCCTTCAGGGTTAACCGGGGAGCTGTTTTTT. It is translated as CASSSPSGLTGELFF.